What follows are 12 T cell receptor beta chains derived from one specimen sequenced in a study of control samples from healthy donors and cancer patients. The table came from immunoSEQ multiplex PCR; TCRdb's copy has only in-frame clones and leaves some out. The sample contains under 150,000 clones, roughly 86% of which appear only once. Sequenced input: PBMCs. These receptors all come from a man over 45 with head and neck cancer.

This chain joins TRBV27 and TRBJ1-2; a weak D match, TRBD1 (6 bases). The CDR3 runs to 14 residues. Trimming removed 5 bases at V and 1 base at J, with 11 bases between. The germline V gene encodes CDR1 MNHEY and CDR2 SMNVEV (reference sequence). The CDR3 protein is CASSPGQLNYGYTF. The CDR3 DNA reads TGTGCCAGCAGTCCCGGACAGCTTAACTATGGCTACACCTTC.

V is TRBV4-1 and J is TRBJ1-2; tentative D call: TRBD1 (6 bases). The CDR3 is 12 residues long. Germline values: CDR1 MGHRA, CDR2 YSYEKL. Trimming left V 2 bases short and J 14 bases short, with 15 bases between. This CDR3 reads CASSQSTGPYTF. The CDR3, as DNA: TGCGCCAGCAGCCAATCCACAGGGCCCTATACCTTC.

The chain is built from TRBV30 and TRBJ2-1, with 8 bases matching TRBD2. Germline CDR1 reads GTSNPN; CDR2 reads SVGIG (reference sequence). Unmatched junction bases numbered 2, after V lost 3 bases and J lost 13 bases. The CDR3 covers 10 residues. The DNA of the CDR3 is TGTGCCTGGAGGGCGGGAGGCCAGTTCTTC. As protein: CAWRAGGQFF.

This rearrangement joins TRBV2 to TRBJ1-4; unclear D gene. The CDR3 is made up of 14 amino acids. Germline-derived CDR1 and CDR2 are SNHLY and FYNNEI. The germline V and J ends were trimmed by 6 bases and 0 bases, with 8 bases remaining between them. The CDR3 loop is CASRLTTTNEKLFF. The CDR3 bases are TGTGCCAGCAGGTTGACAACAACTAATGAAAAACTGTTTTTT.

This clone was detected a few times. V gene TRBV6-1 combines with J gene TRBJ2-1; tentative D call: TRBD2 (6 bases). V lost 1 base and J 9 bases, leaving 10 bases between the germline ends. This CDR3 region has 13 residues. CDR1 is MNHNS, CDR2 SASEGT, per germline. CDR3 sequence (DNA): TGTGCCAGCAGTGAAGGAAGTAGCGGTGAGCAGTTCTTC. Amino acids: CASSEGSSGEQFF.

The rearrangement uses TRBV30 and TRBJ1-6; 9 positions match TRBD1. Trimming removed 4 bases from V and 7 bases from J; junction bases left unmatched: 5. Germline V gene lookup returns CDR1 GTSNPN and CDR2 SVGIG (reference sequence). The CDR3 has 14 residues. CDR3 sequence (DNA): TGTGCCTGGACCCGAGGGACAGGGAATTCACCCCTCCACTTT. As protein: CAWTRGTGNSPLHF.

The chain has TRBV7-3 and TRBJ2-3; D possibly corresponds to TRBD2 (5 bases). The germline gives CDR1 SGHTA, CDR2 FQGTGA. Trimming left V 5 bases short and J 2 bases short, with 17 bases between. The CDR3 has 16 amino acids. CDR3 sequence: CASSPQEDGYTDTQYF. CDR3 DNA: TGTGCCAGCAGCCCCCAGGAGGACGGGTACACAGATACGCAGTATTTT.

The table lists this clone with a few counts. The chain joins TRBV4-2 to TRBJ2-3; D is undetermined. Germline V gene data show CDR1 as LGHNA and CDR2 as YNFKEQ. Trimming pared 0 bases from V and 4 bases from J, leaving 5 bases between. The CDR3 length is 13 residues. The CDR3 sequence is CASSQDAADTQYF. The CDR3 DNA reads as TGTGCCAGCAGCCAAGATGCCGCAGATACGCAGTATTTT.

This clone was seen only once. The V gene is TRBV7-9, the J gene TRBJ2-7, with TRBD1 matching 9 bases. Trimming took 6 bases from V and 3 from J; bases not matched to a gene: 6. The CDR3 covers 14 residues. From germline, CDR1 is SEHNR and CDR2 FQNEAQ (reference sequence). Here the CDR3 DNA reads TGTGCCAGCAGTTCGGGACAGGGCAACTACGAGCAGTACTTC. Translated, it gives CASSSGQGNYEQYF. The whole variable domain, filled in from reference TRBV7-9 and TRBJ2-7, reads DTGVSQNPRHKITKRGQNVTFRCDPISEHNRLYWYRQTLGQGPEFLTYFQNEAQLEKSRLLSDRFSAERPKGSFSTLEIQRTEQGDSAMYLCASSSGQGNYEQYFGPGTRLTVT.

The gene calls are TRBV5-4 and TRBJ2-5; TRBD1 is a possible D gene (7 bases). Per germline, CDR1 SGHNT and CDR2 YYREEE (reference sequence). Trimming removed 1 base at V and 8 bases at J, with 15 bases between. This CDR3 is 14 amino acids long. This chain's CDR3 is CASSLPRDSGTQYF. The CDR3 DNA follows: TGTGCCAGCAGCTTGCCGCGGGACAGTGGAACCCAGTACTTC.

This clone was observed once. The genes are TRBV30 and TRBJ1-5; 10 positions agree with TRBD1. Germline CDR1 reads GTSNPN; CDR2 reads SVGIG (reference sequence). V dropped 1 base and J dropped 0; count of bases not matched to a gene: 9. CDR3 length: 18 amino acids. The CDR3 here is CAWSDRDRGRYSNQPQHF. CDR3 in DNA: TGTGCCTGGAGTGACCGGGACAGGGGAAGATATAGCAATCAGCCCCAGCATTTT.

The V call is TRBV2, the J call TRBJ2-1; 9 nucleotides line up with TRBD1. Germline lookup yields CDR1 SNHLY and CDR2 FYNNEI. The CDR3 consists of 14 residues. With V trimmed by 6 bases and J by 3 bases, 3 bases remained unmatched. CDR3 coding DNA: TGTGCCAGCAGCCCGACAGGGGGCTACAATGAGCAGTTCTTC. It encodes CASSPTGGYNEQFF. The variable domain in full, with the rest retrieved from reference TRBV2 and TRBJ2-1, is EPEVTQTPSHQVTQMGQEVILRCVPISNHLYFYWYRQILGQKVEFLVSFYNNEISEKSEIFDDQFSVERPDGSNFTLKIRSTKLEDSAMYFCASSPTGGYNEQFFGPGTRLTVL.